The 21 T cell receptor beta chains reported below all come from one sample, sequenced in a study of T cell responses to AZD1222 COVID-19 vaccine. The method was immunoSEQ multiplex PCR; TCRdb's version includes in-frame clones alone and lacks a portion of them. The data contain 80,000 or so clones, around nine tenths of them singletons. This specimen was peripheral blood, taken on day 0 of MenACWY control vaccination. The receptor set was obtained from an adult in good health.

This CDR3 is CASSGERARGTGELFF. CDR3 bases: TGTGCCAGCAGCGGGGAGAGGGCTAGGGGGACCGGGGAGCTGTTTTTT. The chain links TRBV5-4 to TRBJ2-2, with TRBD1 as a possible D gene (6 bases). V was pared by 4 bases and J by 5 bases, with 18 bases between. This CDR3 comprises 16 residues. Germline assignment: CDR1 SGHNT and CDR2 YYREEE (reference sequence).

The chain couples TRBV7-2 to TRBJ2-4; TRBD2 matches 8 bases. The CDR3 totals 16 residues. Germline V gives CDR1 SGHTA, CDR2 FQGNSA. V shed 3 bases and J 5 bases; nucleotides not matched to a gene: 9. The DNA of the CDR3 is TGTGCCAGCAGCTTGGGGTCCGGGACTAGACAAAACATTCAGTACTTC. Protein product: CASSLGSGTRQNIQYF.

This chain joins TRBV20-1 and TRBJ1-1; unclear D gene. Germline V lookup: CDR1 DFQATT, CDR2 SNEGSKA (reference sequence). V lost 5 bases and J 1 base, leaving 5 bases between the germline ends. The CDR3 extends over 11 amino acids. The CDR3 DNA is TGCAGTGCTCAGCAGAACACTGAAGCTTTCTTT. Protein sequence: CSAQQNTEAFF.

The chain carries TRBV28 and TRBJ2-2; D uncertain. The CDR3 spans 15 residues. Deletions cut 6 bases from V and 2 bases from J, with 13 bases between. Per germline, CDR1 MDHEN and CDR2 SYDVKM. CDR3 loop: CASRFETDNTGELFF. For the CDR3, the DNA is TGTGCCAGCAGGTTTGAGACGGACAACACCGGGGAGCTGTTTTTT.

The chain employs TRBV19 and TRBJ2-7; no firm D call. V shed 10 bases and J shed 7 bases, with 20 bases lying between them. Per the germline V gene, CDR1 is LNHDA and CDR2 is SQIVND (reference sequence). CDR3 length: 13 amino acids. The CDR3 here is CATSDGPGWEQYF. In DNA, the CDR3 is TGTGCCACCTCCGACGGCCCCGGGTGGGAGCAGTACTTC.

DNA of the CDR3: TGCAGCGTTGTCAACAGGGAGGCGACTGAAGCTTTCTTT. It specifies CSVVNREATEAFF. The rearrangement joins TRBV29-1 to TRBJ1-1, with a weak D call TRBD1 (6 bases). The germline V gene encodes CDR1 SQVTM and CDR2 ANQGSEA. Trimming removed 4 bases at V and 5 bases at J, with 14 bases between. The CDR3 extends over 13 amino acids. The variable domain in full, completed from reference TRBV29-1 and TRBJ1-1, reads SAVISQKPSRDICQRGTSLTIQCQVDSQVTMMFWYRQQPGQSLTLIATANQGSEATYESGFVIDKFPISRPNLTFSTLTVSNMSPEDSSIYLCSVVNREATEAFFGQGTRLTVV.

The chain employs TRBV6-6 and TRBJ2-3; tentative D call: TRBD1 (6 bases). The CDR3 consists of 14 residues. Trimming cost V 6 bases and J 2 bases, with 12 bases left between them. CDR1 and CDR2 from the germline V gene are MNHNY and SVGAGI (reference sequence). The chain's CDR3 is CASRGTPTTDTQYF. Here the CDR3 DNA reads TGTGCCAGCAGGGGGACACCTACCACAGATACGCAGTATTTT.

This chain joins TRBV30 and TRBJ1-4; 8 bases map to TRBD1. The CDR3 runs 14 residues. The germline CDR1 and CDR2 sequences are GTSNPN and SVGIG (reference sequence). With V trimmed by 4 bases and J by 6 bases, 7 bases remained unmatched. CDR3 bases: TGTGCCTGGAACGAGGACAGGGTGGATGAAAAACTGTTTTTT. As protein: CAWNEDRVDEKLFF.

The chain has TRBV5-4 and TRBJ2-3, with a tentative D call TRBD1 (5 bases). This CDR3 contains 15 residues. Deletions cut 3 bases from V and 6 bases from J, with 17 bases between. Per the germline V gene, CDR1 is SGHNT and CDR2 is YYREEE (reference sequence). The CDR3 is CASSSDPSGWDTQYF. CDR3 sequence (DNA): TGTGCCAGCAGCTCGGACCCCTCAGGGTGGGATACGCAGTATTTT.

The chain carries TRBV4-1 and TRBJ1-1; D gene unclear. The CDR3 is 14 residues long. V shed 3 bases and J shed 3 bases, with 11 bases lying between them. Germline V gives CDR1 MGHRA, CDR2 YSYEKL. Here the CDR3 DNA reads TGCGCCAGCAGCCATATCTCCCAAGACACTGAAGCTTTCTTT. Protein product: CASSHISQDTEAFF.

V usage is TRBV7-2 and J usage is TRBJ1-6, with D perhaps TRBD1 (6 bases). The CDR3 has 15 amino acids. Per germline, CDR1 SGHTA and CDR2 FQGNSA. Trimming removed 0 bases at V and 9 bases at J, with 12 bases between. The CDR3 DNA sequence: TGTGCCAGCAGCTTAGCGCCGGGAGGGGGTTCACCCCTCCACTTT. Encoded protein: CASSLAPGGGSPLHF.

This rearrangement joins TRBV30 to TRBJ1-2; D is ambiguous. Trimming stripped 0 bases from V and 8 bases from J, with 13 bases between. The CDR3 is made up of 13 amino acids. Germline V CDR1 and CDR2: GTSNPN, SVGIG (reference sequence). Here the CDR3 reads CAWSVSRAMGYTF. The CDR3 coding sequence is TGTGCCTGGAGTGTGTCCCGGGCTATGGGCTACACCTTC.

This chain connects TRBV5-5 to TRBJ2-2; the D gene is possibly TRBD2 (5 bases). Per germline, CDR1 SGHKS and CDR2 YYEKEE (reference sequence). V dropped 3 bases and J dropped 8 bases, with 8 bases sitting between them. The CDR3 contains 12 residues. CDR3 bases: TGTGCCAGCAGCTCGGGAATGGGGGAGCTGTTTTTT. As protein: CASSSGMGELFF.

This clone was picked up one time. The CDR3 DNA sequence: TGTGCCAGCAGCACTCAGAGGGGCCCCCTCCACTTT. Residues: CASSTQRGPLHF. The chain joins TRBV9 to TRBJ1-6; D is perhaps TRBD1 (5 bases). Trimming removed 4 bases at V and 13 bases at J, with 12 bases between. Germline V gene sequence: CDR1 SGDLS, CDR2 YYNGEE. There are 12 residues in the CDR3.

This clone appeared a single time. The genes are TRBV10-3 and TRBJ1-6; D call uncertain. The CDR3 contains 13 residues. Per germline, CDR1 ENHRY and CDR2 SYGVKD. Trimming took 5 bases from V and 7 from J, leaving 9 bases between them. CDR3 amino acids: CAISTGLNSPLHF. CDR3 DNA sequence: TGTGCCATCAGTACGGGCCTCAATTCACCCCTCCACTTT.

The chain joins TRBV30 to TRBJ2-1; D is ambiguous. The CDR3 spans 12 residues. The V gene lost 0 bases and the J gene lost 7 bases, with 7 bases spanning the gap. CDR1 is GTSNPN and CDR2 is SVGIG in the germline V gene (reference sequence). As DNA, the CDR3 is TGTGCCTGGAGTGTAGACCGTAATGAGCAGTTCTTC. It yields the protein CAWSVDRNEQFF.

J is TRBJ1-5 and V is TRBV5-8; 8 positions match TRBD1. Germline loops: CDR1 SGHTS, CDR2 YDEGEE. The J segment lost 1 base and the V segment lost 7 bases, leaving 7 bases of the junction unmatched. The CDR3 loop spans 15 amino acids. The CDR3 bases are TGTGCCAGCCGCAGGGGGCGTGCGAGCAATCAGCCCCAGCATTTT. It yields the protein CASRRGRASNQPQHF.

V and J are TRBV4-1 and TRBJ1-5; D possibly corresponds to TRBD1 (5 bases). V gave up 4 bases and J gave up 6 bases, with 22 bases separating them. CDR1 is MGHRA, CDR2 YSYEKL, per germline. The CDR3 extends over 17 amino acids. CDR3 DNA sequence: TGCGCCAGCAGCCCCGCTTCCGGGAGGGGTAGGGGTCAGCCCCAGCATTTT. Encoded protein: CASSPASGRGRGQPQHF.

Written as DNA, the CDR3 is TGTGCCAGCAGTTTTGGGTCGAACAATGAGCAGTTCTTC. Its protein is CASSFGSNNEQFF. The chain uses TRBV27 and TRBJ2-1; D is ambiguous. Germline V gene sequence: CDR1 MNHEY, CDR2 SMNVEV (reference sequence). Trimming left V 3 bases short and J 5 bases short, with 8 bases between. The CDR3 has 13 amino acids.

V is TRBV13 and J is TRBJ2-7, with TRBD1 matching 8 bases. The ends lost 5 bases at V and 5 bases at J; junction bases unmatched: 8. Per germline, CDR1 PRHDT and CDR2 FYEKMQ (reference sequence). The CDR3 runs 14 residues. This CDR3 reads CASSRPDRENEQYF. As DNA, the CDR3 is TGTGCCAGCAGCCGCCCGGACAGGGAGAACGAGCAGTACTTC.

The CDR3 bases are TGTGCCAGCTCACCTAGGGGGCGGCGGAACGATTCACCCCTCCACTTT. Encoded protein: CASSPRGRRNDSPLHF. The chain recombines TRBV18 with TRBJ1-6, with TRBD1 identical over 7 bases. This CDR3 is built from 16 residues. In germline, CDR1 is KGHSH, CDR2 LQKENI. Trimming removed 3 bases from V and 8 bases from J; junction bases left unmatched: 10.